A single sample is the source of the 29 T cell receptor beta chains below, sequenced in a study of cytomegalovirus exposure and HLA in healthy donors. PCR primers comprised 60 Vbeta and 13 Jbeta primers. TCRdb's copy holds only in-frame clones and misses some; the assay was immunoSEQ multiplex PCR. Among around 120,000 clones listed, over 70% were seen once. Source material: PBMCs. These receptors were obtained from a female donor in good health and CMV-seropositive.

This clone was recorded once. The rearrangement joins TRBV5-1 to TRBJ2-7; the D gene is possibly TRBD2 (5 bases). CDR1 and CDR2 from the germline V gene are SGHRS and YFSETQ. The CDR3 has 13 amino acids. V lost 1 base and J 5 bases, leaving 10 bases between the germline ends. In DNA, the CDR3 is TGCGCCAGCAGCTTGTCACCGGGAAACGAGCAGTACTTC. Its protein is CASSLSPGNEQYF.

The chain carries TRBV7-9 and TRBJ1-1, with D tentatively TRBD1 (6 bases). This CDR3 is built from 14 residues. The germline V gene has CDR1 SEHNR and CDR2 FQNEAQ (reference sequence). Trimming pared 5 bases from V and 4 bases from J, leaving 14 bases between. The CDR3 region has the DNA TGTGCCAGCAGCCTAAGGGGGAGAGGCACTGAAGCTTTCTTT. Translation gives CASSLRGRGTEAFF. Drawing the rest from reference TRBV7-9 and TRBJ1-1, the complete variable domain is DTGVSQNPRHKITKRGQNVTFRCDPISEHNRLYWYRQTLGQGPEFLTYFQNEAQLEKSRLLSDRFSAERPKGSFSTLEIQRTEQGDSAMYLCASSLRGRGTEAFFGQGTRLTVV.

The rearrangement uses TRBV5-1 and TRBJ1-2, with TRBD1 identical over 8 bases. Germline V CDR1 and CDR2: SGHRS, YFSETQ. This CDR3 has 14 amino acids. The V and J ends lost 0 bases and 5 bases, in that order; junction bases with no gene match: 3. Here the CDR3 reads CASSLDRGRYGYTF. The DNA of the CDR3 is TGCGCCAGCAGCTTGGACAGGGGGAGATATGGCTACACCTTC.

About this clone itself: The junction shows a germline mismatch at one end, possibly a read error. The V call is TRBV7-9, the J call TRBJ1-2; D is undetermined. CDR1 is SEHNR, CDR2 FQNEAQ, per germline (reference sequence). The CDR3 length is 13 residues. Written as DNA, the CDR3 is TGTTCCAGCAGCTCCCAAGTACTCTATGGCTACACCTTC. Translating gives CSSSSQVLYGYTF. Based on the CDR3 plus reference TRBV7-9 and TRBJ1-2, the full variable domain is DTGVSQNPRHKITKRGQNVTFRCDPISEHNRLYWYRQTLGQGPEFLTYFQNEAQLEKSRLLSDRFSAERPKGSFSTLEIQRTEQGDSAMYLCSSSSQVLYGYTFGSGTRLTVV.

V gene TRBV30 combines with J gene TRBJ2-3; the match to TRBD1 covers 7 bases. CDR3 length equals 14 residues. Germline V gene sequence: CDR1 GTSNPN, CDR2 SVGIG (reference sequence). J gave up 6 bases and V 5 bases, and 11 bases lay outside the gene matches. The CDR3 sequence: CAWGQALPGDTQYF. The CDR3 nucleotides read TGTGCCTGGGGACAGGCCCTCCCGGGGGATACGCAGTATTTT.

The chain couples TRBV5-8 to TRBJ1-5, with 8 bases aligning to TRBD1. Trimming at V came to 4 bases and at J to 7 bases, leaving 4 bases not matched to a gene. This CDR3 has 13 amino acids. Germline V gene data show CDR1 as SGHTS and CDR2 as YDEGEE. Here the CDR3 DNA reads TGTGCCAGCAGCCTACAGGGGGACCAGCCCCAGCATTTT. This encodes CASSLQGDQPQHF.

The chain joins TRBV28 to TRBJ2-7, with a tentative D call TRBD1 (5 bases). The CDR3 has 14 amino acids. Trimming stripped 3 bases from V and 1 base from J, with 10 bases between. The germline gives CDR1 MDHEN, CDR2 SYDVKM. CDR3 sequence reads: CASSFRAGSYEQYF. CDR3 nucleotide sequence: TGTGCCAGCAGTTTTCGGGCAGGGTCCTACGAGCAGTACTTC.

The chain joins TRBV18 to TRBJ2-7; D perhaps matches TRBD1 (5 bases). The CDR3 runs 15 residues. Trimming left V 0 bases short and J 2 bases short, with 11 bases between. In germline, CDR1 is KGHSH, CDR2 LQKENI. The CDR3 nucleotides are TGTGCCAGCTCACCACCAGGGGCCAAGACCTACGAGCAGTACTTC. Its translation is CASSPPGAKTYEQYF.

CDR3 region: CASSLDGSNQPQHF. CDR3 nucleotide sequence: TGCGCCAGCAGCTTGGACGGTAGCAATCAGCCCCAGCATTTT. V is TRBV5-1 and J is TRBJ1-5; no clear D gene. Germline CDR1 is SGHRS and CDR2 is YFSETQ. V was shortened by 0 bases and J by 0 bases, with 4 bases between the two germline ends. This CDR3 contains 14 residues.

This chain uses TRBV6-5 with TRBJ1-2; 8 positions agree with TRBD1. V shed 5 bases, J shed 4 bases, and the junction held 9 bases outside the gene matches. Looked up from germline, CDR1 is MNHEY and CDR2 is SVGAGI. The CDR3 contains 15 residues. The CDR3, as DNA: TGTGCCAGCAGTAACGACAGGGGCCCCCCCTATGGCTACACCTTC. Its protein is CASSNDRGPPYGYTF.

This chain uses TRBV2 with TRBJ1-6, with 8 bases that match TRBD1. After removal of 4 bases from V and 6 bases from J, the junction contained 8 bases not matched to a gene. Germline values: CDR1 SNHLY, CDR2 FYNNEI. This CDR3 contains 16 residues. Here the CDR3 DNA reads TGTGCCAGCAGTGTATCCGGGACAGGACTTAATTCACCCCTCCACTTT. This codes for CASSVSGTGLNSPLHF.

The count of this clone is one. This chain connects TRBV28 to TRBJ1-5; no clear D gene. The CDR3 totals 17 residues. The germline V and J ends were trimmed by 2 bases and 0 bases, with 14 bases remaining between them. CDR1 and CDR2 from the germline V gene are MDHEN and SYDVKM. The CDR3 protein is CASSLTSRTYSNQPQHF. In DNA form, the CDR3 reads TGTGCCAGCAGTTTAACCTCCAGGACTTATAGCAATCAGCCCCAGCATTTT.

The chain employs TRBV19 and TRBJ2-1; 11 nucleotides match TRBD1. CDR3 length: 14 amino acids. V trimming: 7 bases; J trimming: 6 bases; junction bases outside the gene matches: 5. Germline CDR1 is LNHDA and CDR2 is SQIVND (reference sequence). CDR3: CASNTGQGGNEQFF. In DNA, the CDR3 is TGTGCCAGTAACACGGGACAGGGGGGCAATGAGCAGTTCTTC.

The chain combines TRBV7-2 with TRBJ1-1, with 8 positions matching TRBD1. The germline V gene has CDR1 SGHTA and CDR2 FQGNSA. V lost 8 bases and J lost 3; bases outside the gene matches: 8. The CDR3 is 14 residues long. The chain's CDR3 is CASDQGAWHTEAFF. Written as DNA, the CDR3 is TGTGCCAGCGATCAGGGGGCATGGCACACTGAAGCTTTCTTT.

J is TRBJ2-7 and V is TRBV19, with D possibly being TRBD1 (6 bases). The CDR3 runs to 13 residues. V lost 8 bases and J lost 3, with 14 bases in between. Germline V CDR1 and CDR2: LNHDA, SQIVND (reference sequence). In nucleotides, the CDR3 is TGTGCCAGTGGCCCACAGGGAAACTACGAGCAGTACTTC. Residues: CASGPQGNYEQYF.

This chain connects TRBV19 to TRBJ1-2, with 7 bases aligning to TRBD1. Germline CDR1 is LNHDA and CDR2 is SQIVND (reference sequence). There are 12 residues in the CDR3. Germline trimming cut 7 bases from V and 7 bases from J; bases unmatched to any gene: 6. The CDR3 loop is CASKGQSAGYTF. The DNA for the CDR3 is TGTGCCAGTAAGGGACAGAGTGCTGGCTACACCTTC. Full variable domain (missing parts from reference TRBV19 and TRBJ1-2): DGGITQSPKYLFRKEGQNVTLSCEQNLNHDAMYWYRQDPGQGLRLIYYSQIVNDFQKGDIAEGYSVSREKKESFPLTVTSAQKNPTAFYLCASKGQSAGYTFGSGTRLTVV.

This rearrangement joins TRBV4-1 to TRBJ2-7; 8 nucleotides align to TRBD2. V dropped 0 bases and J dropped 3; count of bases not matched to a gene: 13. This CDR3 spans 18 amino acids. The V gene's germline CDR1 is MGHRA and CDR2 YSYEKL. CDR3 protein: CASSQDHKGGGSFYEQYF. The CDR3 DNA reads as TGCGCCAGCAGCCAAGATCATAAGGGCGGGGGGTCTTTCTACGAGCAGTACTTC.

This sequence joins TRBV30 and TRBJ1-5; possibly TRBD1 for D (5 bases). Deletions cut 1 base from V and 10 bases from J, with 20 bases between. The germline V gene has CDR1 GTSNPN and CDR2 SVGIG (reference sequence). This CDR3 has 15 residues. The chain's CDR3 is CAWSARAATNLPQHF. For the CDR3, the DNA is TGTGCCTGGAGTGCCAGGGCGGCCACGAATCTTCCCCAGCATTTT.

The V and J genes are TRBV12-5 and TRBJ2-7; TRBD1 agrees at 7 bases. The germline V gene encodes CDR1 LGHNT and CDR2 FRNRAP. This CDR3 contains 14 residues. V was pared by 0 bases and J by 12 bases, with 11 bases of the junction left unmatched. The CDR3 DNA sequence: TGTGCTAGTGGTTTGGTATCCCTAGACAGGGATCTGTACTTC. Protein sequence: CASGLVSLDRDLYF.

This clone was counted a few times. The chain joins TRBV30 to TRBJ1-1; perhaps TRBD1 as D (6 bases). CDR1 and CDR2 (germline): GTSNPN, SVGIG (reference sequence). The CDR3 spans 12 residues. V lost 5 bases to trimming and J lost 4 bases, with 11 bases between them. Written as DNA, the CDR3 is TGTGCCTGGGGGAGGGGGGGCACTGAAGCTTTCTTT. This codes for CAWGRGGTEAFF.

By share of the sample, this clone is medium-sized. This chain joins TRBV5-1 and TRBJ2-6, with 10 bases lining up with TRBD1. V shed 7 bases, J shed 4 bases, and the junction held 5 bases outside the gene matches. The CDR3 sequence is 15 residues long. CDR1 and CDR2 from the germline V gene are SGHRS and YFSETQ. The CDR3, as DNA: TGCGCCAGCGGGACAGGGGTACTAGGGGCCAACGTCCTGACTTTC. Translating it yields CASGTGVLGANVLTF.

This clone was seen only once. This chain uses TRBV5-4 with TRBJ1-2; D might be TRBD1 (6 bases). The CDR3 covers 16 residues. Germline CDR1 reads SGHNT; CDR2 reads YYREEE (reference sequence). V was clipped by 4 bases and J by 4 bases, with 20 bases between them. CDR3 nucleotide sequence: TGTGCCAGCAGCGCGCGAGTAGGGGGGGTAGGCTATGGCTACACCTTC. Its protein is CASSARVGGVGYGYTF.

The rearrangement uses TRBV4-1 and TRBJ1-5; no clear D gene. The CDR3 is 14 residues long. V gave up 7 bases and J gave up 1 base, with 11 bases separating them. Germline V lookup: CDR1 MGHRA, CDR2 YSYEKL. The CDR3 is CASKAPGSNQPQHF. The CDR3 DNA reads TGCGCCAGCAAGGCTCCGGGGAGCAATCAGCCCCAGCATTTT.

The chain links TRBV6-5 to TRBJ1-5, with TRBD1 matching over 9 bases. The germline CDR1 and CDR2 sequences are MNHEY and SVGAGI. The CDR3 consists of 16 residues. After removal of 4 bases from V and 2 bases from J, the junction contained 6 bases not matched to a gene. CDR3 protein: CASSLKQGAGNQPQHF. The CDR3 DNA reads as TGTGCCAGCAGTTTAAAACAGGGGGCGGGCAATCAGCCCCAGCATTTT.

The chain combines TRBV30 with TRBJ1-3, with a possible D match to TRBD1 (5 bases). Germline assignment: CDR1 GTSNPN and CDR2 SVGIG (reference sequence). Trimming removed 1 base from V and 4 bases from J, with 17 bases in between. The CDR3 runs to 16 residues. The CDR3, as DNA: TGTGCCTGGAGTGCTATAGACAGACCGCTCGGAAACACCATATATTTT. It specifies CAWSAIDRPLGNTIYF.

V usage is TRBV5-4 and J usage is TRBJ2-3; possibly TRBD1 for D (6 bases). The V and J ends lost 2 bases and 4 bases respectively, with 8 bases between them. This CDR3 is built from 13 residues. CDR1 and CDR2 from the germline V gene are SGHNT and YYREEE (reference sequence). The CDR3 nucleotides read TGTGCCAGCAGCTTTACAGGGCCAGATACGCAGTATTTT. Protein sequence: CASSFTGPDTQYF.

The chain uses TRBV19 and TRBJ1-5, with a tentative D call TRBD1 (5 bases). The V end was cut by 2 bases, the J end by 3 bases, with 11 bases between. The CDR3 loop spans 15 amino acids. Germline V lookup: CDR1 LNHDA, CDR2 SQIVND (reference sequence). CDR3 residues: CASSILGHTNQPQHF. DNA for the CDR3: TGTGCCAGTAGTATACTGGGGCACACCAATCAGCCCCAGCATTTT.

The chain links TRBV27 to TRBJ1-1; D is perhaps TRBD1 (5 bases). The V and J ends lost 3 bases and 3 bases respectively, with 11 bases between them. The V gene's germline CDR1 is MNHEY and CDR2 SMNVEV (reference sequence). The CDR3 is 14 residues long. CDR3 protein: CASSLGGAYTEAFF. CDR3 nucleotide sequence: TGTGCCAGCAGTTTGGGGGGAGCGTACACTGAAGCTTTCTTT.

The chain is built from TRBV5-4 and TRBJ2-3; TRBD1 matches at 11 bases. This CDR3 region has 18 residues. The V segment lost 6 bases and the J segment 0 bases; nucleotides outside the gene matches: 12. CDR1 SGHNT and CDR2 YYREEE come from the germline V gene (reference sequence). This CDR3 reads CASNPDRGRSVSTDTQYF. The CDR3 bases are TGTGCCAGCAACCCGGACAGGGGGCGCAGTGTCAGCACAGATACGCAGTATTTT.